This is a list of T cell receptor beta chains from one sample in a study of blood T cell repertoires in COVID-19. Clones were read by immunoSEQ multiplex PCR, and TCRdb kept only the in-frame ones, dropping some. This table holds more than 150,000 clones, about 86% found once. The sequenced material came from peripheral blood. Receptor source: a young man with active or convalescent COVID-19. CDR3s include the opening cysteine and the closing phenylalanine or tryptophan.

>TRBV5-5|TRBJ2-1
CASSSTGFEQFF
>TRBV11-3|TRBJ1-3
CASSLGGKTGNTIYF
>TRBV6-5|TRBJ2-7
CASSLDRGRDEQYF
>TRBV3-1/TRBV3-2|TRBJ2-5
CASSHRTSGGAETQYF
>TRBV19|TRBJ1-5
CASSALQGNNQPQHF
>TRBV7-8|TRBJ1-4
CASRTGTGIGEKLFF
>TRBV30|TRBJ1-1
CALRPSPGTEAFF
>TRBV6-6|TRBJ1-2
CASRARDYGYTF
>TRBV7-6|TRBJ2-2
CASSLEGAFNTGELFF
>TRBV10-3|TRBJ2-1
CAISASSPSYNEQFF
>TRBV6-5|TRBJ2-7
CASRLGVGAYEQYF
>TRBV4-1|TRBJ2-3
CASSQVAGGPSTDTQYF
>TRBV6-5|TRBJ2-1
CASRHRDRANNEQFF
>TRBV5-1|TRBJ1-2
CASSRDSPNYGYTF
>TRBV24-1|TRBJ2-2
CATSDLRTSAGELFF
>TRBV5-1|TRBJ2-2
CASSLRGGANSNTGELFF
>TRBV27|TRBJ2-1
CASSFITSGMNEQFF
>TRBV29-1|TRBJ1-2
CSVGGTGGAQYGYTF
>TRBV7-6|TRBJ2-7
CASSFRDSSYEQYF
>TRBV28|TRBJ1-5
CASSSSQGWNQPQHF
>TRBV5-1|TRBJ2-3
CASSATGLAGGYSTDTQYF
>TRBV5-3|TRBJ1-5
CARTPTGGSNQPQHF
>TRBV3-1/TRBV3-2|TRBJ1-5
CASSQGSGGAGNQPQHF
>TRBV2|TRBJ1-2
CASSEYRDSWGYTF